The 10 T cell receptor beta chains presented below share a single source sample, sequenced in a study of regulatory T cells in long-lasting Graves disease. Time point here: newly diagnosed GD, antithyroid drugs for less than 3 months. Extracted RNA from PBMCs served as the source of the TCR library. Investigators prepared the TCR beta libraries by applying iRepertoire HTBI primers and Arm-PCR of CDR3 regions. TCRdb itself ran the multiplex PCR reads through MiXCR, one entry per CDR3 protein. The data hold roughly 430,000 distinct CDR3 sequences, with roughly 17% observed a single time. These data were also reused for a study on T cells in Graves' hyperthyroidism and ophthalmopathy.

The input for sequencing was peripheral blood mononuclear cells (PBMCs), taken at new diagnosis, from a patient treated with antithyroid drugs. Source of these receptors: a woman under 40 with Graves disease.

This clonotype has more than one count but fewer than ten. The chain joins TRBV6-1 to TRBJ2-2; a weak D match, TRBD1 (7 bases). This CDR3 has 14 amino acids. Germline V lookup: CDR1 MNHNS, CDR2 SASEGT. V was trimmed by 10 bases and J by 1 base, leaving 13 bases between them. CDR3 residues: CAIRQGGNTGELFF. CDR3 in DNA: TGTGCCATCAGACAGGGAGGGAACACCGGGGAGCTGTTTTTT.

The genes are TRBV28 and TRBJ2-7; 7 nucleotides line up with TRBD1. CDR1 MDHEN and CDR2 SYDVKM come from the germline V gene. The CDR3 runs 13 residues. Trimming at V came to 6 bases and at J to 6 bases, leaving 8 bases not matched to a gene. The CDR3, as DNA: TGTGCCAGCAGCCCCGGACAGGTAACCGAGCAGTACTTC. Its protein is CASSPGQVTEQYF.

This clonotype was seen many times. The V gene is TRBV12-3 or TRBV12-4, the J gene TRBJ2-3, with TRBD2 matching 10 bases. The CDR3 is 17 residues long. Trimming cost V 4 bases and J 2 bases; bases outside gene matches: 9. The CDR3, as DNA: TGTGCCAGCAGTTCCCCCTACACTAGCGGGGCCACAGATACGCAGTATTTT. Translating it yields CASSSPYTSGATDTQYF.

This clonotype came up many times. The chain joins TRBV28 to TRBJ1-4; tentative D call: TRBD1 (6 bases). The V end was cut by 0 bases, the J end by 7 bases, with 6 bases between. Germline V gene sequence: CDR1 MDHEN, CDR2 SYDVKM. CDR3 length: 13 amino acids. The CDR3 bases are TGTGCCAGCAGTTTATGGACAGGTGAAAAACTGTTTTTT. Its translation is CASSLWTGEKLFF.

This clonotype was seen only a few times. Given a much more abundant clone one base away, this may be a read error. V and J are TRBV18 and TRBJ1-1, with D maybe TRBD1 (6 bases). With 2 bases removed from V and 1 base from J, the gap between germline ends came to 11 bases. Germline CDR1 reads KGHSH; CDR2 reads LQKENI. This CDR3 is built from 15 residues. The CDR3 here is CASSPFVQGNTEAFF. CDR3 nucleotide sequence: TGTGCCAGCTCACCATTTGTACAGGGGAACACTGAAGCTTTCTTT.

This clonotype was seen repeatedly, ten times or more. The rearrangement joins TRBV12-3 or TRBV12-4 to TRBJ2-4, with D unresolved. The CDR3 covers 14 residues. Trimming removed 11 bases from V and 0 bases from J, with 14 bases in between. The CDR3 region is CAGSTDLAKNIQYF. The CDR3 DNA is TGTGCCGGCTCGACGGATCTAGCCAAAAACATTCAGTACTTC.

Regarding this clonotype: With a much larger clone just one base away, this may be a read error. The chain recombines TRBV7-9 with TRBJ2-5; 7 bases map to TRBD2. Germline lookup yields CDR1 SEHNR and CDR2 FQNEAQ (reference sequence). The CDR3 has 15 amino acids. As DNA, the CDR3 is TGTGCCAGCAGCTTGGGGGGACTAAACCAAGAGACCCCGTACTTC. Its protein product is CASSLGGLNQETPYF.

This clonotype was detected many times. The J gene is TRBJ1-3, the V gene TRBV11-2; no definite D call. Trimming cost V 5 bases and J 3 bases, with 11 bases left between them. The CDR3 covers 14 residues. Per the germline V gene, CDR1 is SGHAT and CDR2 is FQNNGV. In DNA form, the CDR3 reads TGTGCCAGCAGCAGCGGTGGTTATGGAAACACCATATATTTT. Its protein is CASSSGGYGNTIYF.

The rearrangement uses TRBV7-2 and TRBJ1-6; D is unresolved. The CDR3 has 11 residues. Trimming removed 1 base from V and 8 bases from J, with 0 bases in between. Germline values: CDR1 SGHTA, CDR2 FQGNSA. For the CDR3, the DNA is TGTGCCAGCAGCTTAGATTCACCCCTCCACTTT. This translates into CASSLDSPLHF.

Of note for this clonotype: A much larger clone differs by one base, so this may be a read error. The CDR3 region has the DNA TGCAGTGCTAGAGATATCGCGTTCCAAGGGACCCAGTACTTC. It yields the protein CSARDIAFQGTQYF. The chain recombines TRBV20-1 with TRBJ2-1; no reliable D call. The DNA end favors TRBJ2-5, so the J call may be wrong. This CDR3 is built from 14 residues. Germline values: CDR1 DFQATT, CDR2 SNEGSKA (reference sequence).